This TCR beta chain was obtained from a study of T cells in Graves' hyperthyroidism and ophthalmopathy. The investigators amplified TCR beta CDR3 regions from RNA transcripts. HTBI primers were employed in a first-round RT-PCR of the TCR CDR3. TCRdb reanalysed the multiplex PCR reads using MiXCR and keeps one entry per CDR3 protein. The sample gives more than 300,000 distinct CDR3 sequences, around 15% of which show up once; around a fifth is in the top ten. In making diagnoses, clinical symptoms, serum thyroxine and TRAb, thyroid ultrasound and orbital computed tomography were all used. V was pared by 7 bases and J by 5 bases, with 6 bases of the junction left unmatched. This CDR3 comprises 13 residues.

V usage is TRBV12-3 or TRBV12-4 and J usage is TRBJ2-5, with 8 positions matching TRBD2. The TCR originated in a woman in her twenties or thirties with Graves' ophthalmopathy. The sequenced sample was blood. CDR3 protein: CASTSPSGETQYF. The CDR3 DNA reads TGTGCCAGCACCTCACCTAGCGGGGAGACCCAGTACTTC.